This TCR beta chain was sequenced in a study of metastatic and nonmetastatic thyroid tumors. The overall study: Peripheral blood and tumor or nodule samples from malignant and benign thyroid patients were compared.

Germline trimming cut 5 bases from V and 2 bases from J; bases unmatched to any gene: 4. The length of the CDR3 is 14 residues. Germline CDR1 and CDR2: MNHNS and SASEGT. General study points: Benign nodules were reported to have significantly lower TCR beta diversity than malignant thyroid tumors, in blood and tumor.

In the source study's methods: It was from CDR3 differences across clinicopathological groups that a distant-metastasis classifier for papillary thyroid cancer was built. With MiXCR, TCRdb called clones anew from the PCR reads. The V and J calls and clone size are TCRdb's, not the authors'. The data contain 25,000 to 35,000 clones, roughly 3.7% of them singletons. Each patient went into thyroid surgery without having received any treatment. This clone was recorded a few times. Its specificity is unknown. This clonotype was obtained from a female donor with papillary thyroid cancer or a benign thyroid nodule (not recorded which). Some clones in this sample may be carry-over from other donors' samples. Sequenced material: blood. The rearrangement links TRBV6-1 to TRBJ1-2, with 8 bases lining up with TRBD1. The CDR3 sequence: CASSPDRANYGYTF. The CDR3 DNA is TGTGCCAGCAGTCCGGACAGGGCCAACTATGGCTACACCTTC.